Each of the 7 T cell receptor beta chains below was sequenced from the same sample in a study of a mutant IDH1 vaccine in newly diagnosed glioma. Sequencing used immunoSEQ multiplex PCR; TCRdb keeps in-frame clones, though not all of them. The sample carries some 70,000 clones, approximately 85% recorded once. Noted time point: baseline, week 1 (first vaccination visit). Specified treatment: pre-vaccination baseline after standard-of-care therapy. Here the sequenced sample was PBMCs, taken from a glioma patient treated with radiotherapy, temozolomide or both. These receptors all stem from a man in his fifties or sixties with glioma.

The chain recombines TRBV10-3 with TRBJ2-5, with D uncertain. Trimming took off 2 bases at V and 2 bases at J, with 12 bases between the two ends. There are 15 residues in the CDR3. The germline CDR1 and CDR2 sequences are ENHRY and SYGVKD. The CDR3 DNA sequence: TGTGCCATCAGTGAGGTAGGCCCGCCGCAAGAGACCCAGTACTTC. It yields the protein CAISEVGPPQETQYF.

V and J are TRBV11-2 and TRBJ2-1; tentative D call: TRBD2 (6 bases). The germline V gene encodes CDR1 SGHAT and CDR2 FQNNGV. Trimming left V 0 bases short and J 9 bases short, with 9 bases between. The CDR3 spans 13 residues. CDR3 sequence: CASSLDRGGEQFF. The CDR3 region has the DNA TGTGCCAGCAGCTTAGATAGGGGAGGTGAGCAGTTCTTC.

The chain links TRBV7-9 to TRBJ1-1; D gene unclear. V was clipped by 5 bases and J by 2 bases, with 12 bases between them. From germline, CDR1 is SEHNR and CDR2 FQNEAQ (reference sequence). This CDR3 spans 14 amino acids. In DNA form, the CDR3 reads TGTGCCAGCAGCCTTAAACCCTTAAACACTGAAGCTTTCTTT. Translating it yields CASSLKPLNTEAFF. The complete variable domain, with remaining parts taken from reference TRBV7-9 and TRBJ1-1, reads DTGVSQNPRHKITKRGQNVTFRCDPISEHNRLYWYRQTLGQGPEFLTYFQNEAQLEKSRLLSDRFSAERPKGSFSTLEIQRTEQGDSAMYLCASSLKPLNTEAFFGQGTRLTVV.

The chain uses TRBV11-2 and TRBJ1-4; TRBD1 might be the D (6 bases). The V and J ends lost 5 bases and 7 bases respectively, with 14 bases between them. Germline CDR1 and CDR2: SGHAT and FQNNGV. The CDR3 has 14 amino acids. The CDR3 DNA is TGTGCCAGCAGCCATAGGGGGTTGGTTGAAAAACTGTTTTTT. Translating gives CASSHRGLVEKLFF.

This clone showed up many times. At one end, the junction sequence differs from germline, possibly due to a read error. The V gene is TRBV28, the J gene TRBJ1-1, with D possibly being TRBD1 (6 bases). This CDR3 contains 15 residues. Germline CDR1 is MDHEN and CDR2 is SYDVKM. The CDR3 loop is CASSLATGTRQPWIF. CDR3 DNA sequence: TGTGCCAGCAGTTTAGCAACCGGGACACGACAACCGTGGATCTTT.

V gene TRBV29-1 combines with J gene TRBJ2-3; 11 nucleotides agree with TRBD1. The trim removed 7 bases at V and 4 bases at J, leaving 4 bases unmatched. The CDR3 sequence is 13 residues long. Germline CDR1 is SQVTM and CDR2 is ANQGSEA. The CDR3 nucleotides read TGCAGCGCTAGGACAGGGGGCGCAGATACGCAGTATTTT. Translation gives CSARTGGADTQYF.

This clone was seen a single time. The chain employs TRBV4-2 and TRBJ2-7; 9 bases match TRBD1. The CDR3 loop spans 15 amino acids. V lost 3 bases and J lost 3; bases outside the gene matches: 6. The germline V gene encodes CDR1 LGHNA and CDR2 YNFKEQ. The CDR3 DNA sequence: TGTGCCAGCAGCCAGGGACAGGGAGCCTACTACGAGCAGTACTTC. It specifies CASSQGQGAYYEQYF.